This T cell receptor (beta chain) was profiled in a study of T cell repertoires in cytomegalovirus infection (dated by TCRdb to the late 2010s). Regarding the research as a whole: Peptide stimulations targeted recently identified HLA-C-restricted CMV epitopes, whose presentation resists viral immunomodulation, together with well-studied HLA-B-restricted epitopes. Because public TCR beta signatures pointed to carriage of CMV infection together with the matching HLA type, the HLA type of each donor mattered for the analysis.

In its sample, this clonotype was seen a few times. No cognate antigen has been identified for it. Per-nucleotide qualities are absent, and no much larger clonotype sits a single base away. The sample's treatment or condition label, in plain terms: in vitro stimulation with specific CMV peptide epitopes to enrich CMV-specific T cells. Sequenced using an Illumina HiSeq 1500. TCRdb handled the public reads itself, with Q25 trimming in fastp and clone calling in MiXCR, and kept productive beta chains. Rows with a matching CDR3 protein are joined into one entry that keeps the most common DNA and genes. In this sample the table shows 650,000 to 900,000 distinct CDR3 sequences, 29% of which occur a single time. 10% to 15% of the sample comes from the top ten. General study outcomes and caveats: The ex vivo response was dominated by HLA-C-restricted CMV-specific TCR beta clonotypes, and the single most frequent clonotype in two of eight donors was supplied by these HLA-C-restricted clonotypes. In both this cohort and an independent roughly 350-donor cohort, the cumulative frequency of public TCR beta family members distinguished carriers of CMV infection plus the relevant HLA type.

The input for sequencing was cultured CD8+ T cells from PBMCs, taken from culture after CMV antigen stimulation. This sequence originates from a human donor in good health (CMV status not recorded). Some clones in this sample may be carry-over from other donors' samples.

Read as DNA, the sequence is TGTGCCAGCCCGATCCGCCCCTCGAACACCGGGGAGCTGTTTTTT. Its protein is CASPIRPSNTGELFF. The chain is made from TRBV7-8 and TRBJ2-2, with an unclear D gene assignment. The germline V gene specifies SGHVS as CDR1 and FQNEAQ as CDR2. Taken from cysteine to phenylalanine, the CDR3 has 15 residues. Of all the DNA, just the CDR3 is kept, 45 bases in frame from base 1. The V end loses 8 bases and the J end loses 0 bases, and a stretch of 13 bases separates them.